The present TCR beta chain was sequenced within a study of shared clonotypes between healthy human individuals (TCRdb year 2020). In terms of the full investigation: The cohort comprised a couple of women and a few men aged 18 to 49 years. Each donor's leukapheresis produced roughly between roughly 0.85 and 10 billion PBMCs. Per donor, three plates each were used for CD4 naive and CD4 memory, two for CD8 naive, and one for CD8 memory. Blood TCR repertoires of four to six healthy adults were deeply sequenced to estimate repertoire size and the extent of clonotype sharing between individuals. Different laboratories and diverse techniques were used to prepare libraries and sequence TCR repertoires, to increase sequencing depth and limit assay-specific biases.

V is cut by 0 bases and J by 7 bases, and the space between the germline ends is 23 bases. Including the terminal cysteine and phenylalanine, the CDR3 comprises 17 residues. CDR3 DNA only is kept here, 51 bases in frame from base 1. Sequences SGDLS (CDR1) and YYNGEE (CDR2) are obtained from the germline V gene. Using the deep immunoSEQ assay, multiplex PCR amplified TCR CDR3 regions from genomic DNA. Extracted genomic DNA from each cell subset was distributed evenly across all wells of several immunoSEQ 96-well plates, and each plate was treated as a replicate. For sorted subsets, approximately 200 ng of genomic DNA, equivalent to 25,000 to 35,000 T cell genomes, went into each replicate PCR. Purified libraries were quantified with a Qubit 3.0 fluorometer, sized on a Bioanalyzer 2100, and re-quantified with the KAPA Library Quantification kit. Every immunoSEQ 96-well plate was sequenced on a dedicated single-read 150-cycle Illumina NextSeq 550 flow cell. In the authors' own workflow: The immunoSEQ output contained only junctional sequences without quality scores, so filtering could not match that applied to full-length reads. To assign V/J genes and CDR3, sequences were annotated using PyIR, a Python wrapper for IgBLAST v1.9, with IMGT germline references. Reads were removed for weak V/J assignments (E-value above 1e-6), missing CDR3, stop codons, out-of-frame junctions, or ambiguous translated residues. V3J clonotypes were defined as sequences sharing an identical inferred V gene, J gene, and CDR3 amino acid sequence. Percentage overlap between repertoires was calculated by dividing the number of shared unique clonotypes by the size of the smaller repertoire. Repertoire richness was assessed with RTK rarefaction, the Chao1 estimator, and Recon v2.1 estimates of unobserved clonotypes. Generation probabilities were computed with OLGA for all TCRbeta clonotypes obtained by the gDNA method from several donors. TCRdb's version of the immuneACCESS table is confined to in-frame rearrangements and falls short of the full clone set. An unresolved V gene accounts for under half of the shortfall where checked; the remainder is of unknown origin. Clone size and the V and J calls come from that table; the DNA yielded D and trimming. This sample is represented by 1.6 million or so clones; about 98.5% of them were singletons. In total, the top ten clones hold about 0.34% of the sample.

Here is what the overall study found, with its caveats: Based on pairwise subsampling, the degree of clonotype sharing among donors was expected to be affected by sequencing depth. Rarefaction of sorted-subset datasets indicated incomplete sequencing despite the large sequencing depth. Because the study included only a small number of donors, the genetic and exposure-history diversity represented was limited. Naive subsets generally had larger estimated clonotype richness than memory subsets did. Sampling was restricted to blood, and TCR repertoires in tissues likely differ from the TCR repertoires found in blood. Higher generation probabilities were observed for clonotypes shared by all four sorted-subset donors than for non-shared clonotypes. When a handful of donors were compared, the shared fraction of clonotypes was around 5.1% for naive CD4, roughly 3.4% for naive CD8, roughly 2.5% for memory CD4, and 0.35% to 0.5% for memory CD8.

In regard to this clone: Its binding antigen is unknown. No per-base quality is available; no much larger clone lies one base away.

The donors were healthy, HIV-negative adults who had no recently reported acute infections or vaccinations. All donors were Caucasian adults living in Nashville, Tennessee, USA. CD4+ T cells were enriched through magnetic negative selection, after which naive cells were positively selected on CD45RA and the remaining negative fraction served as the memory subset. Blood was collected by leukapheresis, and PBMCs were isolated by Ficoll-Histopaque density gradient centrifugation and then cryopreserved in liquid nitrogen vapor phase. Analytical flow cytometry was used to check the purity and quantity of every magnetically sorted T cell population. Genomic DNA was isolated from each sorted fraction and quantified by UV absorbance on a Nanodrop 2000c.

The rearrangement combines TRBV9 with TRBJ2-7; TRBD1 could be the D gene, as 6 bases match. The clonotype comes from a man aged 30-40 years in good health. The material sequenced was naive CD4+ T cells sorted from blood. The intended sense of this specimen's cell subset or site label: CD45RA+ positively selected. DNA sequence: TGTGCCAGCAGCGTAGAGCCGGCAGGGATTACCAGGGGAGAGCAGTACTTC. It specifies CASSVEPAGITRGEQYF. The full variable domain, with segments outside the CDR3 supplied by the reference TRBV9 and TRBJ2-7 proteins, appears as DSGVTQTPKHLITATGQRVTLRCSPRSGDLSVYWYQQSLDQGLQFLIQYYNGEERAKGNILERFSAQQFPDLHSELNLSSLELGDSALYFCASSVEPAGITRGEQYFGPGTRLTVT.